The T cell receptor (beta chain) under discussion was sequenced for a study of regulatory dendritic cells for organ transplantation. Looked up from germline, CDR1 is SGHVS and CDR2 is FNYEAQ. V was trimmed by 5 bases and J by 7 bases, leaving 5 bases between them. The CDR3 sequence is 11 residues long. Notes on the study in general: Naive T cells showed high diversity, memory cells less, memory CD8+ least. Of resting T cell subsets, memory CD8+ had the most alloreactive clonotypes. Regulatory dendritic cells appeared to expand memory CD8+ clones less than mature ones.

CFSE-labeled sorted T cells met regulatory or mature dendritic cells for 4 to 6 days. The protocol was immunoSEQ multiplex PCR, while the TCRdb copy is restricted to in-frame clones and leaves out a portion. The table includes approximately 12,000 clones, over 85% detected once. Turning to this clone: Its cognate antigen is unknown.

This clonotype was sampled from a human donor in good health. The chain is built from TRBV7-6 and TRBJ2-2; D call uncertain. Sample: naive CD8+ T cells from blood cultured with regulatory dendritic cells. Indicated subset: CD45RA+ naive T cells. The CDR3 region is CASSPGGELFF. The CDR3 region has the DNA TGTGCCAGCAGCCCCGGCGGGGAGCTGTTTTTT.